The next 11 T cell receptor beta chains were all read from a single sample in a study of blood T cell repertoires in COVID-19. The table came from immunoSEQ multiplex PCR; TCRdb's copy has only in-frame clones and leaves some out. The sample has 200,000 to 300,000 clones, about 83% seen once. The sequencing input was peripheral blood. The receptors were gathered from a woman aged 40 to 49 who had recovered from COVID-19.

This clone was observed a few times. This chain connects TRBV7-9 to TRBJ1-6; D is uncertain. The CDR3 is made up of 16 amino acids. CDR1 is SEHNR, CDR2 FQNEAQ, per germline (reference sequence). V was trimmed by 2 bases and J by 1 base, leaving 9 bases between them. The CDR3 reads CASSLSGRSYNSPLHF. CDR3 coding DNA: TGTGCCAGCAGCTTATCTGGGAGGTCCTATAATTCACCCCTCCACTTT.

This chain connects TRBV19 to TRBJ2-2; D remains ambiguous. Germline lookup yields CDR1 LNHDA and CDR2 SQIVND (reference sequence). Trimming removed 6 bases from V and 12 bases from J, with 14 bases in between. The length of the CDR3 is 12 residues. CDR3 DNA sequence: TGTGCCAGTAGCCCTGCAGGCCCAAAGCTGTTTTTT. Its protein product is CASSPAGPKLFF.

The rearrangement links TRBV12-3 or TRBV12-4 to TRBJ2-5; 12 bases map to TRBD2. The length of the CDR3 is 13 residues. V lost 5 bases, J lost 7 bases, and 2 bases stayed unmatched. This CDR3 is CASSGLAGRTQYF. CDR3 in DNA: TGTGCCAGCAGTGGACTAGCGGGGCGGACCCAGTACTTC.

V and J are TRBV5-6 and TRBJ2-7; TRBD2 aligns across 9 bases. Germline V gene sequence: CDR1 SGHDT, CDR2 YYEEEE. J was trimmed by 0 bases and V by 4 bases; bases with no gene match: 11. CDR3 length: 17 residues. The DNA of the CDR3 is TGTGCCAGCAGCCTGCGTCCCCCGGGACTAGCCTCCTACGAGCAGTACTTC. Its translation is CASSLRPPGLASYEQYF.

In its sample, this clone was seen once. The V gene is TRBV14, the J gene TRBJ2-3, with D uncertain. Per germline, CDR1 SGHDN and CDR2 FVKESK. Trimming removed 4 bases from V and 0 bases from J, with 11 bases in between. The CDR3 has 15 amino acids. The CDR3 region is CASSLRLASTDTQYF. The CDR3 nucleotides read TGTGCCAGCAGCCTCAGACTCGCTAGCACAGATACGCAGTATTTT.

The chain links TRBV19 to TRBJ1-4; D is undetermined. CDR1 LNHDA and CDR2 SQIVND come from the germline V gene (reference sequence). V lost 1 base and J 7 bases, leaving 10 bases between the germline ends. The CDR3 runs to 14 residues. The CDR3 here is CASSIGETSEKLFF. CDR3 nucleotides: TGTGCCAGTAGTATAGGGGAGACATCTGAAAAACTGTTTTTT.

This chain connects TRBV5-1 to TRBJ1-4, with D hard to call. The germline CDR1 and CDR2 sequences are SGHRS and YFSETQ. Trimming left V 0 bases short and J 8 bases short, with 8 bases between. The CDR3 is 13 residues long. The CDR3 sequence is CASSLVSEEKLFF. For the CDR3, the DNA is TGCGCCAGCAGCTTGGTATCGGAGGAAAAACTGTTTTTT.

The chain joins TRBV5-5 to TRBJ2-3, with D unclear. V lost 2 bases and J lost 4, with 5 bases in between. Looked up from germline, CDR1 is SGHKS and CDR2 is YYEKEE (reference sequence). The CDR3 has 12 residues. The CDR3 nucleotides are TGTGCCAGCAGCTTAATCGCAGATACGCAGTATTTT. Translation gives CASSLIADTQYF.

The chain joins TRBV7-8 to TRBJ1-1; unclear D gene. Between the trimmed V and J ends, which lost 0 bases and 6 bases, there was a span of 8 bases. The CDR3 length is 13 residues. Germline values: CDR1 SGHVS, CDR2 FQNEAQ. CDR3 DNA sequence: TGTGCCAGCAGCTTAGCGAGGGCGGCTGAAGCTTTCTTT. This codes for CASSLARAAEAFF.

The chain's CDR3 is CASGTREGTGELFF. CDR3 DNA sequence: TGTGCCAGCGGAACCAGGGAGGGGACCGGGGAGCTGTTTTTT. The chain couples TRBV2 to TRBJ2-2, with TRBD2 matching 7 bases. Trimming at V came to 8 bases and at J to 5 bases, leaving 8 bases not matched to a gene. Germline-derived CDR1 and CDR2 are SNHLY and FYNNEI. This CDR3 is built from 14 residues.

The CDR3 region is CASSSGGGTEAFF. CDR3 in DNA: TGCGCCAGCAGCTCAGGGGGCGGGACTGAAGCTTTCTTT. The rearrangement uses TRBV5-1 and TRBJ1-1; 8 positions agree with TRBD1. CDR1 and CDR2 (germline): SGHRS, YFSETQ. The CDR3 totals 13 residues. Trimming took 3 bases from V and 5 from J; bases not matched to a gene: 3.